The 13 T cell receptor beta chains in this list originate from one sample, sequenced in a study of T cells in Graves' hyperthyroidism and ophthalmopathy (dated by TCRdb to between 2018 and 2020). The library was built by means of multiplex PCR. Sequencing took place on an Illumina HiSeq 2000. Amplification of TCR beta CDR3 regions was carried out from RNA transcripts. The TCR CDR3 was subjected to a first round of RT-PCR using the HTBI primer set and the Qiagen OneStep RT-PCR kit. The raw public reads went through TCRdb reprocessing: fastp at Q25, MiXCR clone calling, in-frame beta chains kept. Under each unique CDR3 protein, matching rows form one entry showing the most common genes and DNA. The table for this sample lists about 360,000 distinct CDR3 sequences; 20% to 30% of them were counted only once. The ten largest clones take up about 70% of the sample. Input material: blood. These receptors were collected from a man aged 50 or older with Graves' hyperthyroidism.

The chain joins TRBV5-1 to TRBJ2-3; 11 nucleotides match TRBD2. V was clipped by 4 bases and J by 2 bases; unmatched bases: 6. The CDR3 runs to 16 residues. Germline V gene lookup returns CDR1 SGHRS and CDR2 YFSETQ. The CDR3 nucleotides read TGCGCCAGCAGCCGTGAACTAGCGGGAGTCACAGATACGCAGTATTTT. It translates to CASSRELAGVTDTQYF.

This clonotype was picked up a small number of times. The J gene is TRBJ2-7, the V gene TRBV19, with no clear D. Germline lookup yields CDR1 LNHDA and CDR2 SQIVND (reference sequence). The CDR3 is 12 amino acids. Between the trimmed V and J ends, which lost 6 bases and 2 bases, there was a span of 8 bases. The CDR3 reads CASSMPAYEQYF. The CDR3 DNA sequence: TGTGCCAGTAGCATGCCAGCCTACGAGCAGTACTTC.

In regard to this clonotype: The junction does not match germline at one end; this may be a read error. The rearrangement joins TRBV5-1 to TRBJ2-1; D is unclear. Germline V gene sequence: CDR1 SGHRS, CDR2 YFSETQ. This CDR3 contains 13 residues. CDR3 region: CVSSLDWNNEQFF. The CDR3, as DNA: TGCGTCAGCAGCCTTGACTGGAACAATGAGCAGTTCTTC.

This clonotype was counted at least ten times. The chain links TRBV7-3 to TRBJ2-1; D ambiguous. The CDR3 length is 16 residues. V lost 3 bases and J lost 8, with 20 bases in between. Germline V gene data show CDR1 as SGHTA and CDR2 as FQGTGA. The CDR3, as DNA: TGTGCCAGCAGCTTCCAAGCGTTCCTCACATACTATGAGCAGTTCTTC. This translates into CASSFQAFLTYYEQFF.

The sample holds a few counts of this clonotype. The V and J genes are TRBV11-3 and TRBJ1-1; TRBD1 might be the D (6 bases). Germline-derived CDR1 and CDR2 are SGHNT and YENEEA. V shed 5 bases and J shed 6 bases, with 28 bases lying between them. The CDR3 spans 18 residues. CDR3 nucleotides: TGTGCCAGCAGCCATCTGCGGGACACGGCGGATTTGATGTCTGAAGCTTTCTTT. This translates into CASSHLRDTADLMSEAFF. The complete variable domain, with remaining parts taken from reference TRBV11-3 and TRBJ1-1, reads EAGVVQSPRYKIIEKKQPVAFWCNPISGHNTLYWYLQNLGQGPELLIRYENEEAVDDSQLPKDRFSAERLKGVDSTLKIQPAELGDSAVYLCASSHLRDTADLMSEAFFGQGTRLTVV.

The chain combines TRBV7-9 with TRBJ1-4; D gene uncertain. Trimming took 1 base from V and 0 from J, leaving 12 bases between them. The germline CDR1 and CDR2 sequences are SEHNR and FQNEAQ (reference sequence). The CDR3 covers 17 residues. CDR3: CASSLGYSLATNEKLFF. The CDR3, as DNA: TGTGCCAGCAGCTTAGGGTATAGTCTAGCAACTAATGAAAAACTGTTTTTT.

This chain uses TRBV19 with TRBJ2-5, with D hard to call. CDR3 length: 12 residues. Trimming took 0 bases from V and 5 from J, leaving 4 bases between them. CDR1 LNHDA and CDR2 SQIVND come from the germline V gene (reference sequence). CDR3 nucleotides: TGTGCCAGTAGTATAGACCGGGAGACCCAGTACTTC. Translated: CASSIDRETQYF. Full variable domain (remainder filled in from reference TRBV19 and TRBJ2-5): DGGITQSPKYLFRKEGQNVTLSCEQNLNHDAMYWYRQDPGQGLRLIYYSQIVNDFQKGDIAEGYSVSREKKESFPLTVTSAQKNPTAFYLCASSIDRETQYFGPGTRLLVL.

In its sample, this clonotype was seen a few times. The V call is TRBV6-1, the J call TRBJ2-7, with 9 nucleotides matching TRBD2. This CDR3 contains 15 residues. V lost 5 bases and J lost 3; bases outside the gene matches: 8. Germline V gene data show CDR1 as MNHNS and CDR2 as SASEGT. CDR3 sequence reads: CASSYLAGVSYEQYF. Here the CDR3 DNA reads TGTGCCAGCAGTTATTTAGCGGGAGTAAGCTACGAGCAGTACTTC.

Written as DNA, the CDR3 is TGTGCCAGCAGCCATAGGGAAGAGCAGTTCTTC. Translated, it gives CASSHREEQFF. This chain joins TRBV14 and TRBJ2-1, with D unresolved. The V and J ends lost 3 bases and 10 bases respectively, with 7 bases between them. The V gene's germline CDR1 is SGHDN and CDR2 FVKESK. This CDR3 is built from 11 residues.

The V gene is TRBV5-1, the J gene TRBJ2-2; maybe TRBD1 (5 bases). Judging by the DNA end, TRBJ1-1 fits better; the J call may be wrong. Germline CDR1 SGHRS, CDR2 YFSETQ. This CDR3 comprises 14 residues. The DNA of the CDR3 is TGCGCCAGCAGCTTGGGACACCCTTCGGGGGGAGCTTTCTTT. Residues: CASSLGHPSGGAFF.

Ten or more counts support this clonotype. The chain is built from TRBV11-2 and TRBJ1-1, with D unresolved. The CDR3 runs 14 residues. Per the germline V gene, CDR1 is SGHAT and CDR2 is FQNNGV. V lost 1 base, J lost 1 base, and 7 bases lay in between. Here the CDR3 reads CASSLAQPNTEAFF. The CDR3 bases are TGTGCCAGCAGCTTAGCACAGCCGAACACTGAAGCTTTCTTT.

This clonotype has a count of ten or more. The chain joins TRBV12-3 or TRBV12-4 to TRBJ1-1; D gene ambiguous. The CDR3 runs to 13 residues. V lost 9 bases to trimming and J lost 1 base, with 12 bases between them. The CDR3 DNA is TGTGCCAGTGGCAACGATGGGAACACTGAAGCTTTCTTT. Protein product: CASGNDGNTEAFF.

The chain links TRBV12-3 or TRBV12-4 to TRBJ1-5; TRBD1 might be the D (6 bases). V shed 2 bases and J shed 5 bases, with 13 bases lying between them. This CDR3 comprises 15 residues. This chain's CDR3 is CASSLFSGEDQPQHF. As DNA, the CDR3 is TGTGCCAGCAGTTTATTTTCAGGGGAGGATCAGCCCCAGCATTTT.